This T cell receptor beta chain emerged from a study of response to subunit inactivated influenza vaccine. The study's findings and limits: Authors suggested seasonal influenza vaccinations each recruit few new T cells.

Germline CDR1 MGHRA, CDR2 YSYEKL. The CDR3 covers 21 residues. With V trimmed by 0 bases and J by 0 bases, 17 bases remained unmatched. TCRdb re-analysed the RT-PCR reads in MiXCR, keeping a single row per CDR3 protein. This sample has approximately 490,000 distinct CDR3 sequences, with approximately 7.3% found just once. This clonotype was picked up many times. Its antigen is as yet unknown. V usage is TRBV4-1 and J usage is TRBJ2-1, with TRBD2 identical over 7 bases. The source was PBMCs from blood, collected less than 30 months after vaccination. The receptor was derived from a man aged 50-75 years who received an inactivated influenza vaccine. The CDR3 DNA is TGCGCCAGCAGCCAAGACATCAGTGCGGGAGTTCTAGTTAGCTCCTACAATGAGCAGTTCTTC. Translating gives CASSQDISAGVLVSSYNEQFF.